Listed below are T cell receptor beta chains from one sample, sequenced in a study of T-cell reconstitution after alpha-beta-depleted transplantation in children. TCRdb called the PCR reads again in MiXCR, with one record for every CDR3 protein. This repertoire shows about 690,000 distinct CDR3 sequences, roughly 17% found once; its top ten account for 0.9% to 1.2%. Here the sequenced sample was PBMCs from the stem cell graft donor, taken from the stem cell graft. Receptor source: a human donor who donated a stem cell graft to a child with acute myeloid leukemia. Each CDR3 is given with its conserved first and last residue. A D gene is named only where the DNA matches it firmly. The size field is filled for only some rows; it gives once, few, many or a size class.

CDR3aa	CDR3nt	j_gene	v_gene	d_gene	len	abundance
CASSLGSNNEQFF	TGCGCCAGCAGCTTAGGGTCTAACAATGAGCAGTTCTTC	TRBJ2-1	TRBV5-1	.	13	.
CASSFASAGSNTGELFF	TGTGCCAGCAGCTTCGCTAGTGCGGGGTCGAACACCGGGGAGCTGTTTTTT	TRBJ2-2	TRBV7-2	.	17	few
CSVASGVGTQPQHF	TGCAGCGTGGCATCAGGGGTAGGGACTCAGCCCCAGCATTTT	TRBJ1-5	TRBV29-1	.	14	many
CASSPFPSRTEGNEQFF	TGTGCCAGCAGCCCCTTCCCGAGTCGGACAGAAGGCAATGAGCAGTTCTTC	TRBJ2-1	TRBV7-2	.	17	.
CASSHSQGALGTQYF	TGTGCCAGCAGTCACTCACAGGGGGCATTGGGGACCCAGTACTTC	TRBJ2-5	TRBV12-3/TRBV12-4	TRBD1	15	.
CASSVDRVSTGELFF	TGTGCCAGCAGCGTGGACAGGGTTTCCACCGGGGAGCTGTTTTTT	TRBJ2-2	TRBV5-5	TRBD1	15	many
CSVSETSTDTQYF	TGCAGCGTTTCGGAGACCAGCACAGATACGCAGTATTTT	TRBJ2-3	TRBV29-1	.	13	many
CASTGEAQTEAFF	TGTGCCAGCACGGGTGAAGCCCAGACTGAAGCTTTCTTT	TRBJ1-1	TRBV6-1	.	13	.
CASSLVPTSGDNEQFF	TGTGCCAGCAGCTTAGTCCCGACTAGCGGAGACAATGAGCAGTTCTTC	TRBJ2-1	TRBV7-2	TRBD2	16	many
CASSPRRDLTGRGRQPQHF	TGTGCCAGCAGCCCACGGAGAGACTTGACAGGGAGAGGTAGACAGCCCCAGCATTTT	TRBJ1-5	TRBV11-2	TRBD1	19	.
CSARVRGHIYGYTF	TGCAGTGCTAGAGTCAGGGGGCATATCTATGGCTACACCTTC	TRBJ1-2	TRBV20-1	TRBD1	14	many
CASSLLQSVDGYTF	TGTGCCAGCAGCTTATTGCAGTCGGTAGATGGCTACACCTTC	TRBJ1-2	TRBV7-2	.	14	many
CASSLRREDTQYF	TGTGCCAGCAGCTTGAGACGAGAAGATACGCAGTATTTT	TRBJ2-3	TRBV5-4	.	13	many
CATSVGGSYNEQFF	TGTGCCACCAGTGTAGGGGGTTCCTACAATGAGCAGTTCTTC	TRBJ2-1	TRBV24-1	.	14	many
CSAFTGTDTQYF	TGCAGTGCTTTCACCGGGACAGATACGCAGTATTTT	TRBJ2-3	TRBV20-1	.	12	.
CASSQEGRSGEQFF	TGCGCCAGCAGCCAAGAAGGCAGATCCGGTGAGCAGTTCTTC	TRBJ2-1	TRBV4-1	.	14	few
CASSTNQGDTQYF	TGTGCCAGCAGCACCAACCAGGGGGATACGCAGTATTTT	TRBJ2-3	TRBV9	.	13	many
CASSIGQNQETQYF	TGTGCCAGCAGTATCGGACAGAACCAAGAGACCCAGTACTTC	TRBJ2-5	TRBV28	.	14	.
CASSLSASGSYEQYF	TGTGCCAGCAGCTTATCGGCTAGCGGCTCCTACGAGCAGTACTTC	TRBJ2-7	TRBV7-2	TRBD2	15	few
CASSLAWGTGGVLTF	TGCGCCAGCAGCTTGGCCTGGGGGACTGGTGGCGTCCTGACTTTC	TRBJ2-6	TRBV5-1	.	15	few
CSAPLGVRAKNIQYF	TGCAGTGCTCCCCTGGGGGTCAGAGCCAAAAACATTCAGTACTTC	TRBJ2-4	TRBV20-1	.	15	.
CASSDDRGRVSGELFF	TGTGCCAGCAGTGACGACAGGGGGCGCGTTAGCGGGGAGCTGTTTTTT	TRBJ2-2	TRBV12-3/TRBV12-4	TRBD1	16	.
CAWSLQSSGAEQFF	TGTGCCTGGAGCTTACAGTCGTCGGGCGCGGAGCAGTTCTTC	TRBJ2-1	TRBV30	.	14	.
CASSLAGLAGYNEQFF	TGTGCCAGCAGCTTAGCAGGACTAGCGGGCTACAATGAGCAGTTCTTC	TRBJ2-1	TRBV7-7	TRBD2	16	many
CASTPKGNTGELFF	TGTGCCAGCACCCCTAAAGGGAACACCGGGGAGCTGTTTTTT	TRBJ2-2	TRBV27	.	14	.
CASSGKRSNTGELFF	TGTGCCAGCAGTGGTAAGCGTTCGAACACCGGGGAGCTGTTTTTT	TRBJ2-2	TRBV2	.	15	.
CASSLAESTDTQYF	TGTGCCAGCAGTTTAGCGGAGAGCACAGATACGCAGTATTTT	TRBJ2-3	TRBV12-3/TRBV12-4	.	14	.
CASSPQGSWFTEKLFF	TGTGCCAGCAGTCCTCAAGGCTCTTGGTTTACTGAAAAACTGTTTTTT	TRBJ1-4	TRBV28	.	16	few
CASSLVGTVFMNTEAFF	TGTGCCAGCAGCTTGGTGGGGACAGTATTCATGAACACTGAAGCTTTCTTT	TRBJ1-1	TRBV7-9	TRBD1	17	few
CASSLGVVTGPFF	TGTGCCAGCAGCTTGGGCGTCGTGACAGGGCCGTTCTTC	TRBJ2-1	TRBV5-6	TRBD1	13	many
CATNSRGQGTTDTQYF	TGTGCCACCAATAGTAGAGGACAGGGGACCACAGATACGCAGTATTTT	TRBJ2-3	TRBV15	TRBD1	16	few
CASSPGTSGAYNEQFF	TGTGCCAGCAGCCCTGGGACTAGCGGGGCGTACAATGAGCAGTTCTTC	TRBJ2-1	TRBV7-3	TRBD2	16	many
CASSLSASGNNEQFF	TGTGCCAGCAGTTTATCGGCTAGCGGAAACAATGAGCAGTTCTTC	TRBJ2-1	TRBV28	TRBD2	15	.
CASSQDRGGGYYNEQFF	TGCGCCAGCAGCCAAGATCGGGGCGGGGGGTATTACAATGAGCAGTTCTTC	TRBJ2-1	TRBV4-3	TRBD2	17	few
CASSSQTASNTEAFF	TGTGCCAGCAGCAGCCAGACAGCTTCGAACACTGAAGCTTTCTTT	TRBJ1-1	TRBV5-5	.	15	many
CASSYYRGETQYF	TGTGCCAGCAGCTATTACAGGGGAGAGACCCAGTACTTC	TRBJ2-5	TRBV5-6	TRBD1	13	many
CSARDFRTASSYEQYF	TGCAGTGCTAGAGATTTTAGGACGGCGAGCTCCTACGAGCAGTACTTC	TRBJ2-7	TRBV20-1	.	16	many
CATSRRRGDTDTQYF	TGTGCCACCAGCAGACGGCGGGGGGACACAGATACGCAGTATTTT	TRBJ2-3	TRBV15	TRBD2	15	few
CASSGMTGSPDTQYF	TGCGCCAGCAGCGGAATGACAGGGTCCCCAGATACGCAGTATTTT	TRBJ2-3	TRBV5-1	TRBD1	15	.
CSVAESTGSDTQYF	TGCAGCGTCGCCGAATCCACAGGGAGTGATACGCAGTATTTT	TRBJ2-3	TRBV29-1	.	14	many
CASSSPRGLGYGYTF	TGTGCCAGCAGCTCCCCCAGGGGGCTGGGCTATGGCTACACCTTC	TRBJ1-2	TRBV12-3/TRBV12-4	TRBD1	15	.
CSAAQGGHTEAFF	TGCAGTGCAGCCCAGGGAGGCCACACTGAAGCTTTCTTT	TRBJ1-1	TRBV20-1	.	13	many
CASSQVGTGSGANVLTF	TGCGCCAGCAGCCAAGTGGGGACAGGCTCTGGGGCCAACGTCCTGACTTTC	TRBJ2-6	TRBV4-1	TRBD1	17	few
CASSPRSPGTEAFF	TGTGCCAGCAGCCCCCGGTCTCCGGGCACTGAAGCTTTCTTT	TRBJ1-1	TRBV7-2	.	14	many
CASSGSLIYNEQFF	TGTGCCAGCAGTGGGAGCTTAATCTACAATGAGCAGTTCTTC	TRBJ2-1	TRBV25-1	.	14	.
CASSKDRGTYGYTF	TGTGCCAGCAGTAAGGACAGGGGAACCTATGGCTACACCTTC	TRBJ1-2	TRBV6-1	TRBD1	14	few
CASSQDSIRGEQFF	TGCGCCAGCAGCCAAGATTCAATCCGGGGTGAGCAGTTCTTC	TRBJ2-1	TRBV4-3	.	14	many
CASSPGLYLETQYF	TGTGCCAGCAGCCCAGGACTTTACTTGGAGACCCAGTACTTC	TRBJ2-5	TRBV7-9	.	14	.
CSARDRASSYEQYF	TGCAGTGCCCGCGACAGGGCGAGCTCCTACGAGCAGTACTTC	TRBJ2-7	TRBV20-1	TRBD1	14	many